A selection of T cell receptor beta chains follows, all from one sample in a study of cytomegalovirus exposure and HLA in healthy donors. This table comes from immunoSEQ multiplex PCR, and its TCRdb copy is limited to in-frame clones, with some not included. The repertoire holds 95,000 to 150,000 clones, roughly 82% seen once, with roughly an eighth in the top ten. Sequences were obtained from PBMCs. Receptors were obtained from a woman aged 55 to 70 in good health and CMV-seropositive. CDR3s leave out the opening cysteine and the closing phenylalanine or tryptophan.

TRBV2	TRBJ1-6	ASSGQGSYNSPLH
TRBV6-5	TRBJ2-7	ASSIAGLNYEQY
TRBV7-2	TRBJ1-1	ASSPTGTARSEAF
TRBV6-4	TRBJ2-2	ASSDEGWTGELF
TRBV7-8	TRBJ2-5	ASSSSGGVQETQY
TRBV7-3	TRBJ2-1	ASRRGGASDNEQF
TRBV30	TRBJ2-5	AWSVRRTGGGQETQY
TRBV6-6	TRBJ1-1	ASSQAAEAF
TRBV9	TRBJ2-2	ASDRGYANTGELF
TRBV11-3	TRBJ1-2	ASSLDLGGGPLNGYT
TRBV9	TRBJ2-3	ASSVVGTSTDTQY
TRBV25-1	TRBJ1-3	ASSERSPGHGNTIY
TRBV5-5	TRBJ2-2	ASSAVGQGSNTGELF
TRBV5-1	TRBJ2-7	ASSLGGVEYEQY
TRBV11-2	TRBJ1-4	ASSLGGANEKLF
TRBV29-1	TRBJ2-3	SGGTGENTDTQY
TRBV6-1	TRBJ1-1	ASMDYRTHEAF
TRBV7-2	TRBJ2-7	ASSLRRGYEQY
TRBV7-2	TRBJ1-1	ASSPDRENTEAF
TRBV14	TRBJ2-7	ASSQDSYEQY